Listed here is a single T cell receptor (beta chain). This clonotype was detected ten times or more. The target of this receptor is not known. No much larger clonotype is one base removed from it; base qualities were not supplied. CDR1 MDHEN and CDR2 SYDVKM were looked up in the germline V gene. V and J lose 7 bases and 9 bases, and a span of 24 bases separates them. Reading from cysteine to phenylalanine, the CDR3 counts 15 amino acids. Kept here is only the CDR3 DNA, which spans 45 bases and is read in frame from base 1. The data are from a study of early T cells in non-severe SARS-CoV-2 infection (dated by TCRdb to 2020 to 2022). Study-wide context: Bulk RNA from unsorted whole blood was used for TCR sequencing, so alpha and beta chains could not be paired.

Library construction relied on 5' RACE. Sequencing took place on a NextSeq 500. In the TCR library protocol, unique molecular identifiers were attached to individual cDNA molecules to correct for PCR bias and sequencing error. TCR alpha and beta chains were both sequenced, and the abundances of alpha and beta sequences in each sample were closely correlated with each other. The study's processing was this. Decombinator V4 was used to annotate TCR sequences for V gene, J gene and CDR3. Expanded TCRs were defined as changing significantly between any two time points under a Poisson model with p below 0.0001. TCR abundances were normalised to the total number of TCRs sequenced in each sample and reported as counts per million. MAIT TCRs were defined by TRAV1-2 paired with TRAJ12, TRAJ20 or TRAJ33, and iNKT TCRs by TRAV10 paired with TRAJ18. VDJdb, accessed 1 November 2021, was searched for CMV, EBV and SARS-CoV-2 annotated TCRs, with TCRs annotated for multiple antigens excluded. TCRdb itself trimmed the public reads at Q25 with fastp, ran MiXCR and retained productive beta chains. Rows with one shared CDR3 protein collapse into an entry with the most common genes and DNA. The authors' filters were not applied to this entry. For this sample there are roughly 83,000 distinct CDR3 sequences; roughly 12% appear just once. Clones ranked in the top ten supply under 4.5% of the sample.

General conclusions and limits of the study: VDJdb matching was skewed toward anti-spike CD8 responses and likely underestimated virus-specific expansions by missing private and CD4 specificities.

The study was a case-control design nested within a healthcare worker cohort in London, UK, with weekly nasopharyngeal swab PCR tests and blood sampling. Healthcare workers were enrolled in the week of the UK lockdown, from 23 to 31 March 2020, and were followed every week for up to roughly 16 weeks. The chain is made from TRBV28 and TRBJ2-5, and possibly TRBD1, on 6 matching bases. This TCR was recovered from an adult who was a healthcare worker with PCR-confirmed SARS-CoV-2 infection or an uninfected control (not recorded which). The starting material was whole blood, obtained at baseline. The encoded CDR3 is CASTQTGQWKLAQYF. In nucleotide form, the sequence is TGTGCCAGCACCCAAACAGGACAGTGGAAGTTGGCCCAGTACTTC.